The T cell receptor beta chain described here comes from a study of human T cells and chemical hapten exposure. Across the study: Among samples, TCR yields varied mainly because of small differences in pooled library volume.

Time point of the sample: healthy volunteer bleed at 6 weeks. The template was total RNA from unfractionated whole blood. The CDR3 consists of 16 residues. Germline V lookup: CDR1 SGHAT, CDR2 FQNNGV. V dropped 3 bases and J dropped 2 bases, with 15 bases sitting between them. This clonotype has at least ten counts. Each cDNA molecule in the library carried unique molecular identifiers. TCRdb re-called the RACE reads through MiXCR, storing one row per CDR3 protein. Seen here are 70,000 to 95,000 distinct CDR3 sequences, roughly 7.9% observed once, and the top ten hold 1.5% to 2%. This receptor was identified in a female donor in good health. Some clones in this sample may be carry-over from other donors' samples. The sample was whole blood. The rearrangement joins TRBV11-2 to TRBJ2-3; D might be TRBD1 (6 bases). The CDR3 region is CASSFTTGQLTDTQYF. CDR3 DNA sequence: TGTGCCAGCAGCTTTACCACAGGGCAACTCACAGATACGCAGTATTTT.